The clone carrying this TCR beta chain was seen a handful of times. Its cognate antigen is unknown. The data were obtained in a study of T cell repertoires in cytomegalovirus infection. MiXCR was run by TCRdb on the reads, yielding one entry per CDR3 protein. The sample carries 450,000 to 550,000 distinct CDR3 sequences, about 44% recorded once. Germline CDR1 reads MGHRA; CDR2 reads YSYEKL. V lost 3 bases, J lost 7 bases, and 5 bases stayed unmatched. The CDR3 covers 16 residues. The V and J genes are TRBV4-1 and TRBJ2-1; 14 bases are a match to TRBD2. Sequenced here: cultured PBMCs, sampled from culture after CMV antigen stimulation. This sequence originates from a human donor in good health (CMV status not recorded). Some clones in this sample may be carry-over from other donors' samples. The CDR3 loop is CASSQGLAGVRNEQFF. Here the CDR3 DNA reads TGCGCCAGCAGCCAGGGACTAGCGGGAGTTAGGAATGAGCAGTTCTTC.